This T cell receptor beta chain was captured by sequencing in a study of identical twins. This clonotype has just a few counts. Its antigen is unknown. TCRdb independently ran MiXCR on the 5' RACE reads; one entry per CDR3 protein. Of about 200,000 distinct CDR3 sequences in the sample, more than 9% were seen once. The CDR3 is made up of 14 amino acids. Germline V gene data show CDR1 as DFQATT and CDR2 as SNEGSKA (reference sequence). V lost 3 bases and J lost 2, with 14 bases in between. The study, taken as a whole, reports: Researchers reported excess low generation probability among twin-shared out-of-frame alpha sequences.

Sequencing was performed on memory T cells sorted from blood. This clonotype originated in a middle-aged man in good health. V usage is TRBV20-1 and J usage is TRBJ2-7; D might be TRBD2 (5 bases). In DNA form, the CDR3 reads TGCAGTGCTAGTTACAGTAGTAGCGCCTACGAGCAGTACTTC. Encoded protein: CSASYSSSAYEQYF.